Listed below are T cell receptor beta chains from one sample, sequenced in a study of blood T cells in healthy people across ages. MiXCR, run by TCRdb on the 5' RACE reads, gives a single entry per CDR3 protein. This table has roughly 790,000 distinct CDR3 sequences, approximately 43% appearing once. Sequencing was carried out using blood. These receptors were taken from a woman in her fifties or sixties in good health. The CDR3 runs from the conserved cysteine through the conserved F or W. D genes are given only for firm matches. Only part of the rows carry a size: once, few, many, or a class if the clone is expanded.

. . TRBJ1-1 TRBV20-1 TGCAGTGCTTACAGGACTGAAGCTTTCTTT CSAYRTEAFF
many . TRBJ2-7 TRBV5-1 TGTGCCAGCAGCTCCAACTCCTACGAGCAGTACTTC CASSSNSYEQYF
. TRBD1 TRBJ2-5 TRBV3-1 TGTGCCAGCAGCCAACGGTCAGGGGGTGAGACCCAGTACTTC CASSQRSGGETQYF
once TRBD2 TRBJ2-3 TRBV12-3/TRBV12-4 TGTGCCAGCAGTTACACCAAGGGACTAGCGGGAGTCTCAGATACGCAGTATTTT CASSYTKGLAGVSDTQYF
. . TRBJ1-1 TRBV7-9 TGTGCCAGCAGCTCGCTGACAGGGAACACTGAAGCTTTCTTT CASSSLTGNTEAFF
. TRBD2 TRBJ2-1 TRBV7-2 TGTGCCAGCAGCCCGGCGGGACTAGTCGCCAATGAGCAGTTCTTC CASSPAGLVANEQFF
. . TRBJ2-3 TRBV10-3 TGTGCCATCAGTGAGGTGAAGGGGGGGCCGGATACGCAGTATTTT CAISEVKGGPDTQYF
. TRBD2 TRBJ2-1 TRBV15 TGTGCCACCAGCAATTTGTGGGGACTAGAAACCAATGAGCAGTTCTTC CATSNLWGLETNEQFF
many TRBD2 TRBJ2-1 TRBV7-9 TGTGCCAGCAGCTTAGAATGGGAGGGCAATGAGCAGTTCTTC CASSLEWEGNEQFF
. . TRBJ1-5 TRBV6-2/TRBV6-3 TGTGCCAGCAGTCAACCCTCGGCAGCGGGGCGGCCCCAGCATTTT CASSQPSAAGRPQHF
many . TRBJ2-5 TRBV10-3 TGTGCCATCAGCAGTGACGGTCTGGGCCAGTACTTC CAISSDGLGQYF
. . TRBJ2-1 TRBV25-1 TGTGCCAGCAGTGAACCCCCTAGCAGCTCCTACAATGAGCAGTTCTTC CASSEPPSSSYNEQFF
. . TRBJ1-2 TRBV20-1 TGCAGTGCCCTACGGGGGACACTCAACTATGGCTACACCTTC CSALRGTLNYGYTF
. . TRBJ2-1 TRBV9 TGTGCCAGCAGCGTATCCCTAGCGGGACAGGGATCCAATGAGCAGTTCTTC CASSVSLAGQGSNEQFF
. . TRBJ2-5 TRBV14 TGTGCCAGCAGCCAAAAATTCTCCCGGACACCCGTAAATGAGCAGTACTTC CASSQKFSRTPVNEQYF
many TRBD2 TRBJ2-3 TRBV29-1 TGCAGCGTTGAACCCCGCCGGCTAGCGGGAGCAGATACGCAGTATTTT CSVEPRRLAGADTQYF
once . TRBJ2-7 TRBV7-2 TGTGCCAGCAGCGGGCCGGGACTTCGATACGAGCAGTACTTC CASSGPGLRYEQYF
. TRBD2 TRBJ2-3 TRBV12-3/TRBV12-4 TGTGCCAGCGGTATGAGGGGACTAGCGGGAGGGCGTATAGATACGCAGTATTTT CASGMRGLAGGRIDTQYF
few TRBD1 TRBJ2-7 TRBV3-1 TGTGCCAGCAGCCCCCCCGGACAGGCACGATACGAGCAGTACTTC CASSPPGQARYEQYF
. TRBD1 TRBJ2-5 TRBV11-2 TGTGCCAGCAAGGGGACAGGGATCGAGACCCAGTACTTC CASKGTGIETQYF
many TRBD1 TRBJ1-5 TRBV12-3/TRBV12-4 TGTGCCAGCAGTTTCCTACAGGGGGCAGGACAGCCCCAGCATTTT CASSFLQGAGQPQHF
few TRBD1 TRBJ2-3 TRBV7-3 TGTGCCAGCAGCCCATACAGGGGTCGCACAGATACGCAGTATTTT CASSPYRGRTDTQYF
. TRBD2 TRBJ2-2 TRBV7-2 TGTGCCAGCAGCTTAGGAGGTAGCGGGGGCACCGGGGAGCTGTTTTTT CASSLGGSGGTGELFF
. . TRBJ2-2 TRBV24-1 TGTGCCACCAGTGATGGGGCGAACATCGGGGAGCTGTTTTTT CATSDGANIGELFF
. TRBD2 TRBJ2-3 TRBV7-6 TGTGCCAGCAGCTTCGGACTAGCGGGAGCGCTCGGGGATACGCAGTATTTT CASSFGLAGALGDTQYF
. TRBD2 TRBJ2-1 TRBV20-1 TGCAGTCCCAGAGACCAGGGATTAGCGGGAGGGCCGACCTACAATGAGCAGTTCTTC CSPRDQGLAGGPTYNEQFF
. . TRBJ1-4 TRBV6-6 TGTGCCAGCAGTTACTCCAGCGATAAACTGTTTTTT CASSYSSDKLFF
few . TRBJ1-6 TRBV7-9 TGTGCCAGCAGCTTAGTTCGGGCAAATTCACCCCTCCACTTT CASSLVRANSPLHF
few . TRBJ1-4 TRBV7-2 TGTGCCAGCAGCTCGCAGGGGATGACTAATGAAAAACTGTTTTTT CASSSQGMTNEKLFF
. TRBD1 TRBJ1-1 TRBV14 TGTGCCAGCAGCCAAGGGGGGACAGGGAGGGCTTTCTTT CASSQGGTGRAFF
. . TRBJ2-3 TRBV5-6 TGTGCCAGCAGCTCTCACGGGACGTCCCAACTTGGCAGCACAGAGACGCAGTATTTT CASSSHGTSQLGSTETQYF
. . TRBJ2-7 TRBV29-1 TGCAGCGTTGCTCCAGCTTCCTACGAGCAGTACTTC CSVAPASYEQYF
. . TRBJ2-5 TRBV7-9 TGTGTCAGCAGCTTAAATAGCCTAGCGATTGAGACCCAGTACTTC CVSSLNSLAIETQYF
. . TRBJ1-1 TRBV29-1 TGCAGCGCCGGACAGCGGAACACTGAAGCTTTCTTT CSAGQRNTEAFF
. TRBD1 TRBJ1-1 TRBV3-1 TGTGCCAGCAGCCCAAGACGGGACAGCGCGAACACTGAAGCTTTCTTT CASSPRRDSANTEAFF
. TRBD1 TRBJ2-5 TRBV6-2/TRBV6-3 TGTGCCAGCAGTTACCCGGCGACAGGGCCGGGTGAGACCCAGTACTTC CASSYPATGPGETQYF
. . TRBJ2-6 TRBV6-5 TGTGCCAGCACTCCGGAGGGCACTGGGGCCAACGTCCTGACTTTC CASTPEGTGANVLTF
. . TRBJ2-3 TRBV6-5 TGTGCCAGCAGTGTCCAAAGCACAGATACGCAGTATTTT CASSVQSTDTQYF
. . TRBJ1-2 TRBV2 TGTGCCAGCCAAGACAGGAGCTATGGCTACACCTTC CASQDRSYGYTF
. TRBD1 TRBJ1-1 TRBV5-4 TGTGCCAGCAGCGGGGACAGCCTTTTCGAAGCTTTCTTT CASSGDSLFEAFF
. . TRBJ2-1 TRBV20-1 TGCAGTGCTGGGAGCGGTAGCTCCTACAATGAGCAGTTCTTC CSAGSGSSYNEQFF
. . TRBJ2-3 TRBV2 TGTGCCAGCAGTGAATTCAACCGCCCCACAGATACGCAGTATTTT CASSEFNRPTDTQYF
few . TRBJ2-5 TRBV15 TGTGCCACCAGCAGGACTGCCTTCCAAGAGACCCAGTACTTC CATSRTAFQETQYF
few . TRBJ2-4 TRBV27 TGTGCCAGCAGTGCCAGCGAGCTAGCCAAAAACATTCAGTACTTC CASSASELAKNIQYF
. . TRBJ2-1 TRBV30 TGTGCCTGGACCTTCGGACCTTACAATGAGCAGTTCTTC CAWTFGPYNEQFF
few . TRBJ2-1 TRBV18 TGTGCCAGCTCCCCCTTGGGCGGAGCCGACTCCTACAATGAGCAGTTCTTC CASSPLGGADSYNEQFF
few . TRBJ2-3 TRBV5-1 TGCGCCAGCAGCTTGGGGTGGCGCACAGATACGCAGTATTTT CASSLGWRTDTQYF
. TRBD1 TRBJ2-1 TRBV15 TGTGCCACCAGCAGGGGGACAGGGGGACGGAATGAGCAGTTCTTC CATSRGTGGRNEQFF
. TRBD1 TRBJ2-7 TRBV9 TGTGCCAGCAGCCCGTGGACAGGGCGAAGCAATGAGCAGTACTTC CASSPWTGRSNEQYF
few . TRBJ1-2 TRBV25-1 TGTGCCAGCAGTCCCGGGGGAGGCATGTTCTATGGCTACACCTTC CASSPGGGMFYGYTF
few TRBD2 TRBJ2-1 TRBV6-2/TRBV6-3 TGTGCCAGTATGAGTCTAGCGGGAGGGCCGATATGGGACAATGAGCAGTTCTTC CASMSLAGGPIWDNEQFF
. . TRBJ1-3 TRBV5-1 TGCGCCAGCAGCTTGGCCGGTCGTGGCCTCTCTGGAAACACCATATATTTT CASSLAGRGLSGNTIYF
few TRBD2 TRBJ2-1 TRBV28 TGTGCCAGCAGTTTAGCGGGAGGCTCTGGGAGGGGGGATGAGCAGTTCTTC CASSLAGGSGRGDEQFF
. TRBD1 TRBJ1-1 TRBV3-1 TGTGCCAGCAGCCCAGAGGGACAGATGAACACTGAAGCTTTCTTT CASSPEGQMNTEAFF